This TCR beta chain is from a study of blood T cell repertoires in COVID-19. Study information: Samples of COVID-19 (acute and convalescent) were obtained from the United States, Italy and Spain.

Some clones are missing from TCRdb's copy, which holds only in-frame ones; the method was immunoSEQ multiplex PCR. The sample shows about 230,000 clones, 80% to 90% of them seen only once. Germline V gives CDR1 KGHSH, CDR2 LQKENI. This CDR3 has 18 residues. V shed 1 base and J shed 2 bases, with 18 bases lying between them. This study enrolled people aged about 18 to 100 from roughly 22 US geographic areas. The recovered donors of Cohort 3 showed two negative PCRs, clearance, or symptom resolution. The specimen was PBMCs or T cells enriched from blood (not recorded which). This TCR was sampled from a man aged 18 to 29 who had recovered from COVID-19. The V gene is TRBV18, the J gene TRBJ2-1; D is perhaps TRBD1 (5 bases). For the CDR3, the DNA is TGTGCCAGCTCACCACAATCATCAGGGTCTTTTGCCTACAATGAGCAGTTCTTC. Encoded protein: CASSPQSSGSFAYNEQFF.